This TCR beta chain was sequenced in a study of blood T cells in healthy people across ages. This clonotype appeared a few times. The antigen is unknown. Broader study findings: Diversity of TCR beta correlated strongly with naive T cell percentage.

PCR was performed a second time for about 6 to 11 cycles using a sample-barcoded 5' primer and a J-beta primer mix. TCRdb re-derived calls from the 5' RACE reads in MiXCR, one entry per CDR3 protein. The sample yields 780,000 or so distinct CDR3 sequences, around 25% seen once. With 3 bases clipped from V and 6 bases from J, the junction kept 9 bases outside the gene matches. Germline V gene lookup returns CDR1 SGHTA and CDR2 FQGNSA. The CDR3 totals 16 residues. A further study also used this sample, focusing on T cells of mothers and their children. According to that study: The study recruited three healthy Caucasian mothers and their six children as donors. Using the M1S primer, the second PCR added sample barcodes along with 2-4 random nucleotides.

The material sequenced was blood. The J gene is TRBJ2-1, the V gene TRBV7-2, with TRBD1 matching 9 bases. The sequence derives from a boy aged 10-17 years in good health. The CDR3 reads CASSFSGTGTVNEQFF. CDR3 nucleotide sequence: TGTGCCAGCAGCTTTTCCGGGACAGGGACTGTCAATGAGCAGTTCTTC.